These 19 T cell receptor beta chains originate from one sample sequenced in a study of PD-1 blockade in classical Hodgkin lymphoma. Sequenced by immunoSEQ multiplex PCR; TCRdb stores in-frame clones only, minus some. The table has 23,000 or so clones, approximately 77% seen once. The time point denotes: cycle 4 day 1 (C4D1), after five to seven weeks of nivolumab. All the patients suffered relapse after autologous stem cell transplantation, and brentuximab vedotin exposure differed. The specimen was peripheral blood mononuclear cells (PBMCs), collected before the fourth cycle of nivolumab. The receptors were sampled from a human donor with classical Hodgkin lymphoma.

J is TRBJ2-6 and V is TRBV6-9; no clear D. Germline V gene lookup returns CDR1 MNHGY and CDR2 SVAAGI. V was shortened by 5 bases and J by 5 bases, with 22 bases between the two germline ends. The CDR3 spans 18 residues. The CDR3 region is CASSGNILRQSRANVLTF. The CDR3 DNA is TGTGCCAGCAGTGGCAATATCTTACGACAAAGTCGGGCCAACGTCCTGACTTTC.

About this clone itself: A much bigger clone sits one base away, suggesting this may be a read error. This CDR3 fails to terminate in the conserved phenylalanine or tryptophan, so it likely reflects a read error. The rearrangement joins TRBV6-5 to TRBJ1-1; TRBD1 aligns across 7 bases. V was clipped by 6 bases and J by 3 bases; unmatched bases: 7. The germline CDR1 and CDR2 sequences are MNHEY and SVGAGI. The CDR3 sequence is 14 residues long. The CDR3 sequence: CASREGQTHTEAFS. Written as DNA, the CDR3 is TGTGCCAGCAGAGAGGGACAGACCCACACTGAAGCTTTCTCT.

This clone was observed a handful of times. The sample contains more than one DNA sequence encoding this CDR3. The chain has TRBV10-3 and TRBJ2-1; D remains unclear. V shed 4 bases and J shed 6 bases, with 4 bases lying between them. The germline CDR1 and CDR2 sequences are ENHRY and SYGVKD. This CDR3 has 11 amino acids. CDR3 residues: CAISAGNEQFF. DNA for the CDR3: TGTGCCATCAGTGCTGGCAATGAGCAGTTCTTC.

The chain uses TRBV7-2 and TRBJ2-3; D unresolved. V lost 2 bases and J lost 1, with 10 bases in between. The CDR3 length is 15 residues. From germline, CDR1 is SGHTA and CDR2 FQGNSA. CDR3 in DNA: TGTGCCAGCAGCTTAATGGTAGGCGGCACAGATACGCAGTATTTT. Translating gives CASSLMVGGTDTQYF. The entire variable domain, with the rest obtained from reference TRBV7-2 and TRBJ2-3, is as follows: GAGVSQSPSNKVTEKGKDVELRCDPISGHTALYWYRQSLGQGLEFLIYFQGNSAPDKSGLPSDRFSAERTGGSVSTLTIQRTQQEDSAVYLCASSLMVGGTDTQYFGPGTRLTVL.

The chain joins TRBV7-9 to TRBJ2-7; D gene uncertain. The CDR3 consists of 13 residues. Germline loops: CDR1 SEHNR, CDR2 FQNEAQ (reference sequence). V lost 4 bases, J lost 3 bases, and 10 bases lay in between. The CDR3 reads CASSSPDHYEQYF. In nucleotides, the CDR3 is TGTGCCAGCAGCTCCCCTGACCACTACGAGCAGTACTTC.

In its sample, this clone was seen a few times. The rearrangement uses TRBV11-3 and TRBJ1-6; D uncertain. Trimming stripped 6 bases from V and 10 bases from J, with 10 bases between. The CDR3 loop spans 12 amino acids. Germline-derived CDR1 and CDR2 are SGHNT and YENEEA. The CDR3, as DNA: TGTGCCAGCAGGTACCCTAACTCACCCCTCCACTTT. As protein: CASRYPNSPLHF. Full variable domain (outside the CDR3, taken from reference TRBV11-3 and TRBJ1-6): EAGVVQSPRYKIIEKKQPVAFWCNPISGHNTLYWYLQNLGQGPELLIRYENEEAVDDSQLPKDRFSAERLKGVDSTLKIQPAELGDSAVYLCASRYPNSPLHFGNGTRLTVT.

The chain is built from TRBV9 and TRBJ1-2; TRBD1 might be the D (5 bases). Germline assignment: CDR1 SGDLS and CDR2 YYNGEE. V lost 3 bases, J lost 5 bases, and 14 bases lay in between. This CDR3 is built from 14 residues. The CDR3 region is CASSGSGQAYGYTF. CDR3 nucleotide sequence: TGTGCCAGCAGCGGATCAGGGCAAGCTTATGGCTACACCTTC.

The table lists this clone with a few counts. The rearrangement uses TRBV2 and TRBJ1-4; D may be TRBD1 (6 bases). CDR3 length: 15 amino acids. Germline loops: CDR1 SNHLY, CDR2 FYNNEI. V was cut by 8 bases and J by 4 bases, with 17 bases left in between. CDR3 coding DNA: TGTGCCAGCGAGGGACAAGGGGGGATTAATGAAAAACTGTTTTTT. As protein: CASEGQGGINEKLFF.

The V call is TRBV9, the J call TRBJ2-5; D may be TRBD1 or TRBD2 (6 bases each). Deletions cut 0 bases from V and 4 bases from J, with 10 bases between. Germline lookup yields CDR1 SGDLS and CDR2 YYNGEE. The CDR3 loop spans 14 amino acids. CDR3 sequence reads: CASSVDGGRETQYF. The DNA of the CDR3 is TGTGCCAGCAGCGTAGATGGGGGGCGAGAGACCCAGTACTTC. Variable domain in full (rest from reference TRBV9 and TRBJ2-5): DSGVTQTPKHLITATGQRVTLRCSPRSGDLSVYWYQQSLDQGLQFLIQYYNGEERAKGNILERFSAQQFPDLHSELNLSSLELGDSALYFCASSVDGGRETQYFGPGTRLLVL.

The genes are TRBV18 and TRBJ1-1; D uncertain. The CDR3 extends over 13 amino acids. Germline V gene data show CDR1 as KGHSH and CDR2 as LQKENI. Trimming pared 3 bases from V and 3 bases from J, leaving 8 bases between. The CDR3 region has the DNA TGTGCCAGCTCACCGGGTAGGGACACTGAAGCTTTCTTT. Translating it yields CASSPGRDTEAFF.

This clone was seen only once. The V gene is TRBV5-4, the J gene TRBJ1-2, with D uncertain. V lost 5 bases and J 7 bases, leaving 6 bases between the germline ends. The CDR3 consists of 10 residues. Per the germline V gene, CDR1 is SGHNT and CDR2 is YYREEE (reference sequence). The CDR3 here is CASREAGYTF. In DNA, the CDR3 is TGTGCCAGCAGGGAAGCTGGCTACACCTTC.

CDR3 loop: CASSQGGQSYGYTF. CDR3 in DNA: TGCGCCAGCAGCCAAGGAGGACAGTCCTATGGCTACACCTTC. The chain carries TRBV4-1 and TRBJ1-2; D might be TRBD1 (6 bases). V gave up 1 base and J gave up 4 bases, with 10 bases separating them. Germline assignment: CDR1 MGHRA and CDR2 YSYEKL. The CDR3 spans 14 residues.

The V gene is TRBV25-1, the J gene TRBJ2-7; D gene uncertain. Germline V gene data show CDR1 as MGHDK and CDR2 as SYGVNS. This CDR3 is 13 amino acids long. V lost 1 base, J lost 3 bases, and 7 bases lay in between. The CDR3 bases are TGTGCCAGCAGTGAATCTCAAGACTACGAGCAGTACTTC. As protein: CASSESQDYEQYF.

This clone was recorded a few times. The chain combines TRBV5-4 with TRBJ2-1, with a tentative D call TRBD1 (6 bases). V shed 2 bases and J shed 4 bases, with 7 bases lying between them. The length of the CDR3 is 13 residues. CDR1 and CDR2 (germline): SGHNT, YYREEE (reference sequence). This chain's CDR3 is CASSLQGYNEQFF. DNA for the CDR3: TGTGCCAGCAGCTTACAGGGATACAATGAGCAGTTCTTC.

The chain has TRBV29-1 and TRBJ2-5; D gene uncertain. Deletions cut 4 bases from V and 2 bases from J, with 8 bases between. The CDR3 covers 12 residues. Germline V lookup: CDR1 SQVTM, CDR2 ANQGSEA. For the CDR3, the DNA is TGCAGCGTTGGGCAGAAACAAGAGACCCAGTACTTC. Translated: CSVGQKQETQYF.

By share, this clone counts as medium-sized. CDR3 DNA: TGTGCCAGCAGCTTTCAACCCGGGACAGGGGAAGGGTTTGGTGAAAAACTGTTTTTT. Its protein is CASSFQPGTGEGFGEKLFF. The chain has TRBV7-8 and TRBJ1-4; 10 positions match TRBD1. V dropped 3 bases and J dropped 7; count of bases not matched to a gene: 17. CDR1 SGHVS and CDR2 FQNEAQ come from the germline V gene. This CDR3 is built from 19 residues.

The J gene is TRBJ2-3, the V gene TRBV6-1, with unresolved D. Germline lookup yields CDR1 MNHNS and CDR2 SASEGT. Trimming cost V 7 bases and J 6 bases, with 8 bases left between them. This CDR3 contains 11 residues. CDR3 residues: CASIALDTQYF. CDR3 DNA: TGTGCCAGCATTGCGCTGGATACGCAGTATTTT.

The chain carries TRBV18 and TRBJ2-3, with no clear D. Germline V gene lookup returns CDR1 KGHSH and CDR2 LQKENI. The CDR3 is made up of 15 amino acids. The germline V and J ends were trimmed by 2 bases and 0 bases, with 9 bases remaining between them. DNA of the CDR3: TGTGCCAGCTCACCATTCGAGGTTAGCACAGATACGCAGTATTTT. It specifies CASSPFEVSTDTQYF.

This chain links TRBV13 with TRBJ1-2; D unresolved. V lost 3 bases and J lost 4, with 9 bases in between. CDR1 and CDR2 (germline): PRHDT, FYEKMQ (reference sequence). The CDR3 has 13 amino acids. This CDR3 is CASSFTGSYGYTF. Here the CDR3 DNA reads TGTGCCAGCAGCTTCACCGGGAGCTATGGCTACACCTTC.